The next 22 T cell receptor beta chains were all read from a single sample in a study of shared clonotypes between healthy human individuals. Assay: immunoSEQ multiplex PCR; the TCRdb copy retains only in-frame clones and omits some. Among 2.5 million or so clones listed, approximately 90% were seen once. Sample: naive CD4+ T cells sorted from blood. Subset: CD45RA+ positively selected. The receptors stem from a man in his late teens or twenties in good health.

The chain combines TRBV9 with TRBJ1-6; D is ambiguous. Trimming stripped 5 bases from V and 5 bases from J, with 14 bases between. The germline V gene has CDR1 SGDLS and CDR2 YYNGEE. There are 15 residues in the CDR3. CDR3 in amino acids: CASSADLGNNSPLHF. For the CDR3, the DNA is TGTGCCAGCAGTGCTGACCTGGGAAATAATTCACCCCTCCACTTT.

The rearrangement joins TRBV5-6 to TRBJ2-5; D unresolved. The CDR3 extends over 16 amino acids. Trimming left V 1 base short and J 1 base short, with 14 bases between. Germline CDR1 is SGHDT and CDR2 is YYEEEE. The CDR3 spells CASSLRSYTSQETQYF. CDR3 DNA sequence: TGTGCCAGCAGCTTGAGATCGTACACAAGCCAAGAGACCCAGTACTTC.

J is TRBJ1-1 and V is TRBV29-1; 7 nucleotides align to TRBD1. V shed 4 bases and J 5 bases; nucleotides not matched to a gene: 7. The CDR3 is 13 residues long. Germline V lookup: CDR1 SQVTM, CDR2 ANQGSEA. The CDR3 nucleotides are TGCAGCGTTGCCGCCGGGACAGCGACTGAAGCTTTCTTT. It translates to CSVAAGTATEAFF.

This clone was found once. As DNA, the CDR3 is TGTGCCAGCAGCCAAACGACTAGCGGGTCCGATGAGCAGTTCTTC. It yields the protein CASSQTTSGSDEQFF. The rearrangement links TRBV11-2 to TRBJ2-1, with 10 bases that match TRBD2. V trimming: 5 bases; J trimming: 8 bases; junction bases outside the gene matches: 9. Germline-derived CDR1 and CDR2 are SGHAT and FQNNGV. The CDR3 covers 15 residues.

A word on this clone: In the same sample, other DNA sequences code for this CDR3. The chain combines TRBV20-1 with TRBJ2-5; TRBD1 might be the D (6 bases). Germline V gene data show CDR1 as DFQATT and CDR2 as SNEGSKA (reference sequence). V lost 6 bases and J lost 5, with 10 bases in between. This CDR3 comprises 11 residues. CDR3 residues: CSAVRGETQYF. As DNA, the CDR3 is TGCAGTGCCGTGAGGGGGGAGACCCAGTACTTC.

V usage is TRBV4-3 and J usage is TRBJ1-2; D uncertain. CDR3 length: 14 amino acids. Germline CDR1 is LGHNA and CDR2 is YSLEER. V dropped 0 bases and J dropped 4 bases, with 9 bases sitting between them. CDR3: CASSQDYGPYGYTF. CDR3 nucleotides: TGCGCCAGCAGCCAAGACTACGGTCCCTATGGCTACACCTTC.

The rearrangement uses TRBV2 and TRBJ2-1; 8 bases agree with TRBD2. This CDR3 is built from 14 residues. Germline V lookup: CDR1 SNHLY, CDR2 FYNNEI. Germline trimming cut 8 bases from V and 4 bases from J; bases unmatched to any gene: 7. As DNA, the CDR3 is TGTGCCAGCTCGGCTAGCGGGTTATACAATGAGCAGTTCTTC. Translating it yields CASSASGLYNEQFF.

The chain has TRBV29-1 and TRBJ2-5; D ambiguous. This CDR3 contains 13 residues. CDR1 is SQVTM and CDR2 is ANQGSEA in the germline V gene. V lost 3 bases and J 2 bases, leaving 10 bases between the germline ends. As DNA, the CDR3 is TGCAGCGTTGATGGCGAGAGGCAAGAGACCCAGTACTTC. Translation gives CSVDGERQETQYF.

The rearrangement uses TRBV18 and TRBJ2-5; TRBD1 agrees at 10 bases. The CDR3 totals 15 residues. With V trimmed by 4 bases and J by 2 bases, 4 bases remained unmatched. The germline V gene has CDR1 KGHSH and CDR2 LQKENI. The CDR3 sequence is CASSRGTGAQETQYF. The CDR3 DNA reads as TGTGCCAGCTCACGCGGGACAGGGGCTCAAGAGACCCAGTACTTC.

This chain joins TRBV6-1 and TRBJ2-7, with D possibly TRBD1 on 6 matching bases. Germline V gene lookup returns CDR1 MNHNS and CDR2 SASEGT. The CDR3 has 12 residues. V lost 8 bases, J lost 3 bases, and 11 bases lay in between. CDR3 protein: CASLQGHYEQYF. CDR3 sequence (DNA): TGTGCCAGCCTACAGGGCCACTACGAGCAGTACTTC.

The chain is built from TRBV18 and TRBJ1-2; possible D gene TRBD1, 5 bases. The CDR3 covers 15 residues. Germline loops: CDR1 KGHSH, CDR2 LQKENI. Trimming shortened V by 0 bases and J by 4 bases, and 12 bases separated the two germline ends. The DNA of the CDR3 is TGTGCCAGCTCACCACCGTTCGGGGGTAGCTATGGCTACACCTTC. Its translation is CASSPPFGGSYGYTF.

The chain combines TRBV7-2 with TRBJ2-3; 11 bases align to TRBD2. The CDR3 has 16 amino acids. Germline V gives CDR1 SGHTA, CDR2 FQGNSA. Trimming at V came to 5 bases and at J to 1 base, leaving 5 bases not matched to a gene. The CDR3 region is CASSQATSGGTDTQYF. The DNA for the CDR3 is TGTGCCAGCAGCCAAGCGACTAGCGGGGGCACAGATACGCAGTATTTT.

The chain combines TRBV7-8 with TRBJ2-5; D is unclear. The CDR3 is made up of 15 amino acids. The germline CDR1 and CDR2 sequences are SGHVS and FQNEAQ. Trimming pared 6 bases from V and 2 bases from J, leaving 16 bases between. The CDR3 reads CASSQRLLLQETQYF. For the CDR3, the DNA is TGTGCCAGCAGTCAAAGACTCCTATTGCAAGAGACCCAGTACTTC.

V gene TRBV6-5 combines with J gene TRBJ2-5; 7 bases map to TRBD1. The DNA end is a closer match to TRBJ2-7, so the J assignment may be wrong. CDR3 length: 15 residues. The germline gives CDR1 MNHEY, CDR2 SVGAGI. This CDR3 reads CASSYQDRPFYEQYF. The DNA of the CDR3 is TGTGCCAGCAGTTACCAGGACAGGCCGTTCTACGAGCAGTACTTC.

This clone occurred once. The chain links TRBV2 to TRBJ2-1; TRBD1 or TRBD2 may be the D gene (5 bases each). Between the trimmed V and J ends, which lost 6 bases and 2 bases, there was a span of 14 bases. The CDR3 covers 15 residues. Germline CDR1 is SNHLY and CDR2 is FYNNEI. For the CDR3, the DNA is TGTGCCAGCAGGCCAACCGGGACCGCCTACAATGAGCAGTTCTTC. Its protein is CASRPTGTAYNEQFF.

This CDR3 is CASSVVAGGHNEQFF. CDR3 DNA: TGTGCCAGCAGCGTAGTGGCGGGGGGACACAATGAGCAGTTCTTC. This chain links TRBV9 with TRBJ2-1; 8 positions agree with TRBD2. The CDR3 covers 15 residues. The V segment lost 0 bases and the J segment 5 bases; nucleotides outside the gene matches: 4. The germline gives CDR1 SGDLS, CDR2 YYNGEE.

The chain carries TRBV30 and TRBJ1-1; 7 bases align to TRBD1. The CDR3 totals 13 residues. CDR1 is GTSNPN, CDR2 SVGIG, per germline (reference sequence). The V segment lost 3 bases and the J segment 4 bases; nucleotides outside the gene matches: 5. The CDR3 DNA follows: TGTGCCTGGAGGACAGGGCGCGTCACTGAAGCTTTCTTT. This gives the protein CAWRTGRVTEAFF.

The gene calls are TRBV20-1 and TRBJ1-2; possible D gene TRBD1, 5 bases. Trimming pared 6 bases from V and 8 bases from J, leaving 13 bases between. The CDR3 has 11 amino acids. CDR1 is DFQATT, CDR2 SNEGSKA, per germline (reference sequence). CDR3 sequence (DNA): TGCAGTGCAATGGTGGGGGTAGGCTACACCTTC. Encoded protein: CSAMVGVGYTF.

This clone appeared a single time. The V call is TRBV5-1, the J call TRBJ1-2, with TRBD1 identical over 9 bases. This CDR3 is built from 16 residues. Germline values: CDR1 SGHRS, CDR2 YFSETQ. V lost 4 bases, J lost 6 bases, and 13 bases stayed unmatched. The CDR3 DNA reads as TGCGCCAGCAGCCTGACCGGGACAGGGACGTTCGATGGCTACACCTTC. This gives the protein CASSLTGTGTFDGYTF.

The chain uses TRBV27 and TRBJ1-1; TRBD1 matches at 7 bases. Trimming removed 1 base from V and 3 bases from J; junction bases left unmatched: 8. Per germline, CDR1 MNHEY and CDR2 SMNVEV (reference sequence). This CDR3 has 16 residues. The CDR3 spells CASSLFRTGPDTEAFF. Here the CDR3 DNA reads TGTGCCAGCAGTTTATTTAGGACAGGACCGGACACTGAAGCTTTCTTT.

About this clone: Relative to the germline gene, one junction end is altered; a read error may explain this. This chain joins TRBV30 and TRBJ1-2, with 7 bases aligning to TRBD1. Germline V gene lookup returns CDR1 GTSNPN and CDR2 SVGIG (reference sequence). The CDR3 spans 12 residues. This CDR3 is CVWSGTVHGYTF. DNA for the CDR3: TGTGTCTGGAGTGGGACAGTGCATGGCTACACCTTC. Full variable domain (outside the CDR3, taken from reference TRBV30 and TRBJ1-2): SQTIHQWPATLVQPVGSPLSLECTVEGTSNPNLYWYRQAAGRGLQLLFYSVGIGQISSEVPQNLSASRPQDRQFILSSKKLLLSDSGFYLCVWSGTVHGYTFGSGTRLTVV.

The genes are TRBV19 and TRBJ2-7; D is possibly TRBD2 (6 bases). From germline, CDR1 is LNHDA and CDR2 SQIVND (reference sequence). The CDR3 totals 13 residues. The V and J ends lost 8 bases and 2 bases respectively, with 13 bases between them. CDR3 loop: CASAEGGAYEQYF. The CDR3 DNA sequence: TGTGCCAGTGCTGAGGGAGGAGCCTACGAGCAGTACTTC.